A single sample gave rise to the 19 T cell receptor beta chains below, sequenced in a study of blood T cell repertoires in COVID-19. Repertoires were generated with immunoSEQ multiplex PCR, while TCRdb's copy carries only in-frame clones and drops some. The table has around 300,000 clones, 85% seen once; the top ten hold 2% to 3%. Input material: PBMCs or T cells enriched from blood (not recorded which). The receptor source for this set is a woman aged 45-59 years who had recovered from COVID-19.

The CDR3 spells CASSYGESYHEQYF. The CDR3 bases are TGTGCCAGCAGCTATGGGGAGAGTTACCACGAGCAGTACTTC. The chain is built from TRBV7-9 and TRBJ2-7, with a tentative D call TRBD2 (5 bases). This CDR3 is 14 amino acids long. Germline CDR1 reads SEHNR; CDR2 reads FQNEAQ (reference sequence). V shed 4 bases and J shed 5 bases, with 15 bases lying between them.

The chain employs TRBV14 and TRBJ1-4; tentative D call: TRBD1 (5 bases). Germline CDR1 and CDR2: SGHDN and FVKESK. This CDR3 is 14 amino acids long. Trimming removed 0 bases at V and 10 bases at J, with 12 bases between. In DNA form, the CDR3 reads TGTGCCAGCAGCCAAGAAACAGGTGCTGGAAAACTGTTTTTT. This encodes CASSQETGAGKLFF.

The gene calls are TRBV7-9 and TRBJ1-2; perhaps TRBD1 as D (5 bases). The germline V and J ends were trimmed by 3 bases and 8 bases, with 16 bases remaining between them. This CDR3 region has 14 residues. From germline, CDR1 is SEHNR and CDR2 FQNEAQ (reference sequence). The chain's CDR3 is CASSLLQDSGGYTF. CDR3 sequence (DNA): TGTGCCAGCAGCTTGCTACAGGATTCTGGCGGCTACACCTTC.

The genes are TRBV12-3 or TRBV12-4 and TRBJ1-2; unclear D gene. Trimming stripped 2 bases from V and 8 bases from J, with 6 bases between. This CDR3 has 11 amino acids. CDR3 sequence: CASSLSGGYTF. In DNA form, the CDR3 reads TGTGCCAGCAGTTTATCGGGGGGCTACACCTTC.

The chain has TRBV2 and TRBJ1-5; D is unresolved. Germline CDR1 is SNHLY and CDR2 is FYNNEI. The V end lost 6 bases, the J end lost 3 bases, and 15 bases lay between the germline ends. This CDR3 has 15 residues. This chain's CDR3 is CASSDSAGNNQPQHF. In DNA form, the CDR3 reads TGTGCCAGCAGCGACTCAGCGGGGAACAATCAGCCCCAGCATTTT.

The chain is built from TRBV30 and TRBJ1-1; TRBD1 is a possible D gene (5 bases). The CDR3 is 11 amino acids. Germline assignment: CDR1 GTSNPN and CDR2 SVGIG (reference sequence). The V end lost 3 bases, the J end lost 6 bases, and 8 bases lay between the germline ends. Written as DNA, the CDR3 is TGTGCCTGGAGCAGGGCCGCTGAAGCTTTCTTT. This gives the protein CAWSRAAEAFF.

The J gene is TRBJ2-7, the V gene TRBV5-1; 9 positions match TRBD1. V trimming: 3 bases; J trimming: 3 bases; junction bases outside the gene matches: 4. The CDR3 is 14 residues long. CDR1 is SGHRS, CDR2 YFSETQ, per germline. The CDR3 loop is CASSSPGQGYEQYF. CDR3 DNA sequence: TGCGCCAGCAGCTCACCGGGACAGGGCTACGAGCAGTACTTC.

The rearrangement uses TRBV9 and TRBJ2-3, with TRBD2 identical over 7 bases. V trimming: 5 bases; J trimming: 5 bases; junction bases outside the gene matches: 8. The V gene's germline CDR1 is SGDLS and CDR2 YYNGEE. CDR3 length: 14 amino acids. The CDR3 loop reads CASSRLAPGDTQYF. The CDR3 DNA follows: TGTGCCAGCAGTCGACTAGCCCCTGGAGATACGCAGTATTTT.

The gene calls are TRBV28 and TRBJ1-2, with D perhaps TRBD1 (5 bases). Germline lookup yields CDR1 MDHEN and CDR2 SYDVKM. This CDR3 region has 15 residues. Trimming stripped 0 bases from V and 3 bases from J, with 11 bases between. CDR3 bases: TGTGCCAGCAGTTTATGGGGCAGGGAGGACTATGGCTACACCTTC. Its translation is CASSLWGREDYGYTF.

The gene calls are TRBV7-2 and TRBJ2-3; D ambiguous. This CDR3 is built from 13 residues. Germline V CDR1 and CDR2: SGHTA, FQGNSA. V shed 5 bases and J shed 0 bases, with 6 bases lying between them. In DNA, the CDR3 is TGTGCCAGCAGCCCTTTTAGCACAGATACGCAGTATTTT. Its translation: CASSPFSTDTQYF.

The rearrangement links TRBV11-3 to TRBJ2-1; 8 bases fit TRBD1. The CDR3 runs to 15 residues. CDR1 is SGHNT and CDR2 is YENEEA in the germline V gene. Trimming cost V 5 bases and J 5 bases; bases outside gene matches: 8. The CDR3 loop reads CASSPMGQVDNEQFF. CDR3 coding DNA: TGTGCCAGCAGCCCCATGGGACAGGTCGACAATGAGCAGTTCTTC.

This rearrangement joins TRBV28 to TRBJ2-1, with 8 bases lining up with TRBD1. Trimming removed 4 bases from V and 2 bases from J; junction bases left unmatched: 10. CDR1 and CDR2 from the germline V gene are MDHEN and SYDVKM. The CDR3 length is 17 residues. CDR3 nucleotides: TGTGCCAGCAGTTCACAGGGAGACAGGGGCACCTACAATGAGCAGTTCTTC. Encoded protein: CASSSQGDRGTYNEQFF.

The CDR3 is CASTRNSGGDTGELFF. The CDR3 bases are TGTGCCAGCACACGGAATAGCGGGGGGGACACCGGGGAGCTGTTTTTT. This chain uses TRBV27 with TRBJ2-2; the match to TRBD2 covers 11 bases. The CDR3 length is 16 residues. Germline V gene lookup returns CDR1 MNHEY and CDR2 SMNVEV (reference sequence). With 7 bases clipped from V and 3 bases from J, the junction kept 7 bases outside the gene matches.

This clone was picked up one time. The rearrangement uses TRBV6-1 and TRBJ1-2; D unclear. The CDR3 has 14 amino acids. Trimming removed 1 base from V and 8 bases from J, with 14 bases in between. Germline V gives CDR1 MNHNS, CDR2 SASEGT. The CDR3 protein is CASSEGRAAGGYTF. The CDR3 nucleotides read TGTGCCAGCAGTGAAGGGAGGGCCGCCGGGGGCTACACCTTC.

The chain has TRBV11-2 and TRBJ2-1; TRBD2 might be the D (6 bases). CDR1 is SGHAT and CDR2 is FQNNGV in the germline V gene. Trimming stripped 5 bases from V and 3 bases from J, with 17 bases between. The CDR3 extends over 16 amino acids. CDR3 sequence (DNA): TGTGCCAGCAGCCCCCGACTAGTCCCCGACTACAATGAGCAGTTCTTC. Translation: CASSPRLVPDYNEQFF.

The J gene is TRBJ2-7, the V gene TRBV18, with D tentatively TRBD1 (7 bases). V lost 5 bases and J 6 bases, leaving 20 bases between the germline ends. CDR1 KGHSH and CDR2 LQKENI come from the germline V gene. This CDR3 contains 15 residues. The CDR3 loop is CASSYRARGVGEQYF. The CDR3 nucleotides are TGTGCCAGCTCATATAGGGCCAGGGGGGTCGGCGAGCAGTACTTC.

The count of this clone is one. The chain combines TRBV11-2 with TRBJ2-1, with 16 bases lining up with TRBD2. V was pared by 5 bases and J by 8 bases, with 9 bases of the junction left unmatched. This CDR3 has 17 residues. The germline gives CDR1 SGHAT, CDR2 FQNNGV. The CDR3 coding sequence is TGTGCCAGCAGCAGACGACCGGGACTAGCGGGAGGGGATGAGCAGTTCTTC. Its translation: CASSRRPGLAGGDEQFF.

The chain employs TRBV7-6 and TRBJ2-1, with a tentative D call TRBD1 (6 bases). CDR1 SGHVS and CDR2 FNYEAQ come from the germline V gene. V lost 3 bases and J 5 bases, leaving 8 bases between the germline ends. The length of the CDR3 is 13 residues. The CDR3 is CASSFDRNNEQFF. DNA of the CDR3: TGTGCCAGCAGCTTCGACAGGAACAATGAGCAGTTCTTC. The variable domain in full, completed from reference TRBV7-6 and TRBJ2-1, reads GAGVSQSPRYKVTKRGQDVALRCDPISGHVSLYWYRQALGQGPEFLTYFNYEAQQDKSGLPNDRFSAERPEGSISTLTIQRTEQRDSAMYRCASSFDRNNEQFFGPGTRLTVL.

This rearrangement joins TRBV10-3 to TRBJ1-1; no definite D call. The CDR3 covers 15 residues. Per the germline V gene, CDR1 is ENHRY and CDR2 is SYGVKD. The V gene lost 1 base and the J gene lost 3 bases, with 12 bases spanning the gap. CDR3 region: CAISEYAGRDTEAFF. CDR3 DNA: TGTGCCATCAGTGAGTACGCGGGCCGGGACACTGAAGCTTTCTTT.